The 11 T cell receptor beta chains reported below all come from one sample, sequenced in a study of OX40 agonist ivuxolimab in advanced cancers. Here immunoSEQ multiplex PCR was the method, and the copy in TCRdb shows in-frame clones only, minus some. The repertoire has under 75,000 clones, around 85% of them found once; the top ten carry roughly 1%. The specimen comprised CD4+ or CD8+ T cells sorted from blood, sampled in a trial of the OX40 agonist ivuxolimab. The receptors come from an adult with an advanced solid tumor such as melanoma, head and neck, liver or kidney cancer.

The chain recombines TRBV6-6 with TRBJ1-2, with D possibly TRBD1 on 5 matching bases. The length of the CDR3 is 14 residues. Trimming pared 2 bases from V and 6 bases from J, leaving 13 bases between. Germline V lookup: CDR1 MNHNY, CDR2 SVGAGI (reference sequence). The DNA for the CDR3 is TGTGCCAGCAGTTACGGGGGTGGCCTCAATGGCTACACCTTC. Translated: CASSYGGGLNGYTF.

The chain is built from TRBV19 and TRBJ1-1; D is unresolved. Germline V gives CDR1 LNHDA, CDR2 SQIVND (reference sequence). This CDR3 comprises 13 residues. Trimming pared 5 bases from V and 5 bases from J, leaving 12 bases between. This CDR3 is CASSPTEGTEAFF. CDR3 sequence (DNA): TGTGCCAGTAGTCCAACGGAAGGGACTGAAGCTTTCTTT.

The chain combines TRBV2 with TRBJ2-7; D unresolved. V dropped 8 bases and J dropped 3 bases, with 14 bases sitting between them. CDR3 length equals 13 residues. CDR1 and CDR2 (germline): SNHLY, FYNNEI. The CDR3 DNA is TGTGCCAGCGAGATCGGCCAGAGCTACGAGCAGTACTTC. This gives the protein CASEIGQSYEQYF.

This clone was seen a single time. The rearrangement links TRBV7-2 to TRBJ2-1; 7 bases map to TRBD1. The germline gives CDR1 SGHTA, CDR2 FQGNSA. V lost 5 bases to trimming and J lost 5 bases; unmatched junction nucleotides: 6. The CDR3 consists of 14 residues. The CDR3 bases are TGTGCCAGCAGCGGGACAGTAACGGACAATGAGCAGTTCTTC. Its protein is CASSGTVTDNEQFF.

This clone has a handful of counts. The chain is built from TRBV6-5 and TRBJ2-4; D ambiguous. The CDR3 covers 14 residues. Germline CDR1 MNHEY, CDR2 SVGAGI. Between the trimmed V and J ends, which lost 7 bases and 1 base, there was a span of 11 bases. The CDR3 DNA reads TGTGCCAGCACCCCTTTTGGGGCCAAAAACATTCAGTACTTC. Amino acids: CASTPFGAKNIQYF.

The chain employs TRBV5-6 and TRBJ1-2, with a possible D match to TRBD1 (5 bases). CDR3 length: 14 amino acids. V lost 4 bases and J lost 3, with 13 bases in between. CDR1 and CDR2 (germline): SGHDT, YYEEEE. Here the CDR3 DNA reads TGTGCCAGCAGCGAGCAGGGAAGCGACTATGGCTACACCTTC. Residues: CASSEQGSDYGYTF.

V usage is TRBV6-6 and J usage is TRBJ2-7; 11 bases line up with TRBD1. The CDR3 totals 14 residues. The V gene's germline CDR1 is MNHNY and CDR2 SVGAGI (reference sequence). J gave up 3 bases and V 5 bases, and 3 bases lay outside the gene matches. The CDR3 here is CASSRDRGSYEQYF. The DNA for the CDR3 is TGTGCCAGCAGTCGGGACAGGGGGAGCTACGAGCAGTACTTC.

V and J are TRBV5-4 and TRBJ2-2; D not certain. V shed 1 base and J shed 0 bases, with 7 bases lying between them. CDR1 and CDR2 (germline): SGHNT, YYREEE (reference sequence). The CDR3 is 15 residues long. In DNA form, the CDR3 reads TGTGCCAGCAGCTTGTCAACAGCGAACACCGGGGAGCTGTTTTTT. Translating it yields CASSLSTANTGELFF. Full variable domain (missing parts from reference TRBV5-4 and TRBJ2-2): ETGVTQSPTHLIKTRGQQVTLRCSSQSGHNTVSWYQQALGQGPQFIFQYYREEENGRGNFPPRFSGLQFPNYSSELNVNALELDDSALYLCASSLSTANTGELFFGEGSRLTVL.

In its sample, this clone is medium-sized. This rearrangement joins TRBV2 to TRBJ1-1; D remains unclear. Trimming stripped 1 base from V and 3 bases from J, with 6 bases between. The CDR3 has 13 amino acids. Germline CDR1 and CDR2: SNHLY and FYNNEI. CDR3 in DNA: TGTGCCAGCAGTGAAGTGAGTGACACTGAAGCTTTCTTT. Encoded protein: CASSEVSDTEAFF.

The chain carries TRBV5-1 and TRBJ1-1; 9 bases are a match to TRBD1. V lost 4 bases and J lost 5; bases outside the gene matches: 9. The CDR3 has 15 amino acids. Germline V CDR1 and CDR2: SGHRS, YFSETQ. The CDR3 region is CASSPEGTGRTEAFF. Written as DNA, the CDR3 is TGCGCCAGCAGCCCGGAGGGGACAGGGCGGACTGAAGCTTTCTTT.

By share of the sample, this clone is medium-sized. V usage is TRBV9 and J usage is TRBJ1-2; perhaps TRBD1 as D (5 bases). The V gene's germline CDR1 is SGDLS and CDR2 YYNGEE. The length of the CDR3 is 16 residues. V was trimmed by 1 base and J by 0 bases, leaving 13 bases between them. DNA for the CDR3: TGTGCCAGCAGCGTACGGGGGGAATATTCTAACTATGGCTACACCTTC. Its protein product is CASSVRGEYSNYGYTF.